This T cell receptor beta chain emerged from a study of blood T cells in healthy people across ages. Study findings and constraints: A strong correlation was found between TCR beta diversity and the percentage of naive T cells.

PCR was performed a second time for roughly 7 to 12 cycles using a sample-barcoded 5' primer and a J-beta primer mix. Researchers report that each sample yielded at least 3 million CDR3-containing paired-end reads. TCRdb itself ran the 5' RACE reads through MiXCR, one entry per CDR3 protein. The table lists 550,000 to 600,000 distinct CDR3 sequences, roughly 43% of them singletons. For this clonotype: Its antigen is still unknown. It may be a read error: a sequence one base away is much more abundant.

The CDR3 loop spans 14 amino acids. Trimming stripped 4 bases from V and 11 bases from J, with 20 bases between. Germline loops: CDR1 MNHNY, CDR2 SVGAGI (reference sequence). This TCR was recovered from an elderly man in good health. The V and J genes are TRBV6-6 and TRBJ2-5; no firm D call. The source material was blood. As DNA, the CDR3 is TGTGCCAGCAGTTTCCTGAGCCGAGGCAATGAGCAGTACTTC. Translation gives CASSFLSRGNEQYF.